The 12 T cell receptor beta chains below come from one sample, sequenced in a study of blood T cell repertoires in COVID-19. Sequencing used immunoSEQ multiplex PCR; TCRdb keeps in-frame clones, though not all of them. Of around 100,000 clones listed, approximately 89% were seen once; the top ten hold 7.4%. Input material: peripheral blood. The receptors here all came from a human donor with acute or convalescent COVID-19. The donor label of this sample is uncertain.

The chain carries TRBV19 and TRBJ2-5, with TRBD1 identical over 9 bases. Germline V gene lookup returns CDR1 LNHDA and CDR2 SQIVND (reference sequence). V shed 6 bases, J shed 5 bases, and the junction held 19 bases outside the gene matches. This CDR3 has 18 residues. The CDR3 coding sequence is TGTGCCAGTAGCCGACCCTACGCCCCGGGACAGGGACGGGAGACCCAGTACTTC. Protein: CASSRPYAPGQGRETQYF.

The chain combines TRBV28 with TRBJ2-5, with TRBD2 matching 15 bases. Germline V gene sequence: CDR1 MDHEN, CDR2 SYDVKM. V shed 4 bases, J shed 5 bases, and the junction held 2 bases outside the gene matches. The CDR3 is 15 residues long. CDR3 nucleotides: TGTGCCAGCAGTTACGGACTAGCGGGGGGGGAGACCCAGTACTTC. Protein sequence: CASSYGLAGGETQYF.

The chain recombines TRBV29-1 with TRBJ1-3; D gene ambiguous. CDR3 length: 11 amino acids. Per the germline V gene, CDR1 is SQVTM and CDR2 is ANQGSEA. V lost 6 bases and J 4 bases, leaving 7 bases between the germline ends. The CDR3 loop reads CSVGEGNTIYF. The CDR3 DNA sequence: TGCAGCGTGGGAGAGGGAAACACCATATATTTT.

The chain joins TRBV3-1 (or the pseudogene TRBV3-2) to TRBJ2-7; 7 bases are shared with TRBD1. Germline V gene lookup returns CDR1 LGHDT and CDR2 YNNKEL (reference sequence). With 4 bases clipped from V and 2 bases from J, the junction kept 8 bases outside the gene matches. CDR3 length: 15 amino acids. This CDR3 reads CASSPTDRAAYEQYF. The CDR3 DNA reads TGTGCCAGCAGCCCCACCGACAGGGCCGCCTACGAGCAGTACTTC.

The chain combines TRBV27 with TRBJ2-5; D is perhaps TRBD1 (6 bases). This CDR3 is built from 13 residues. V lost 6 bases to trimming and J lost 7 bases, with 15 bases between them. Per germline, CDR1 MNHEY and CDR2 SMNVEV (reference sequence). CDR3 loop: CASSSGLGGTQYF. The CDR3 coding sequence is TGTGCCAGCAGCTCCGGGTTAGGGGGGACCCAGTACTTC.

The V gene is TRBV5-1, the J gene TRBJ2-2, with 9 bases matching TRBD2. With 4 bases clipped from V and 3 bases from J, the junction kept 4 bases outside the gene matches. The CDR3 is 15 amino acids. CDR1 and CDR2 (germline): SGHRS, YFSETQ. The CDR3 is CASSTGLAHTGELFF. The CDR3 region has the DNA TGCGCCAGCAGCACCGGACTAGCGCACACCGGGGAGCTGTTTTTT.

This chain connects TRBV18 to TRBJ2-2; D is unclear. Germline V lookup: CDR1 KGHSH, CDR2 LQKENI. V lost 2 bases, J lost 1 base, and 5 bases lay in between. The CDR3 covers 14 residues. The CDR3 DNA is TGTGCCAGCTCACCAGGAGTGAACACCGGGGAGCTGTTTTTT. Translation gives CASSPGVNTGELFF.

The genes are TRBV28 and TRBJ1-2; D is perhaps TRBD1 (6 bases). Trimming took off 6 bases at V and 5 bases at J, with 13 bases between the two ends. Germline V lookup: CDR1 MDHEN, CDR2 SYDVKM. CDR3 length: 13 amino acids. Here the CDR3 reads CASSQQGRYGYTF. CDR3 sequence (DNA): TGTGCCAGCAGCCAACAGGGAAGGTATGGCTACACCTTC.

V gene TRBV27 combines with J gene TRBJ2-2; D is possibly TRBD1 (5 bases). CDR3 length: 17 amino acids. V was clipped by 5 bases and J by 2 bases, with 18 bases between them. The germline V gene has CDR1 MNHEY and CDR2 SMNVEV (reference sequence). The CDR3 loop reads CASSLTRQGANTGELFF. The DNA for the CDR3 is TGTGCCAGCAGTCTAACCCGACAAGGGGCCAACACCGGGGAGCTGTTTTTT.

This clone was seen only once. The V call is TRBV3-1 (or the pseudogene TRBV3-2), the J call TRBJ1-2, with TRBD1 matching 10 bases. Germline V gene sequence: CDR1 LGHDT, CDR2 YNNKEL (reference sequence). J lost 8 bases, V lost 1 base, and 7 bases had no gene match. The CDR3 totals 15 residues. This CDR3 is CASSQAATGGGGYTF. In DNA, the CDR3 is TGTGCCAGCAGCCAAGCCGCGACAGGGGGCGGCGGCTACACCTTC.

J is TRBJ1-2 and V is TRBV5-6, with no clear D. Trimming removed 1 base from V and 4 bases from J, with 14 bases in between. The CDR3 extends over 15 amino acids. Germline V gene lookup returns CDR1 SGHDT and CDR2 YYEEEE. In DNA form, the CDR3 reads TGTGCCAGCAGCTTGTTCCTAGCCATCCTCTATGGCTACACCTTC. Its translation: CASSLFLAILYGYTF.

V gene TRBV19 combines with J gene TRBJ1-1, with 7 positions matching TRBD1. Trimming removed 6 bases from V and 0 bases from J; junction bases left unmatched: 4. Germline V gene sequence: CDR1 LNHDA, CDR2 SQIVND (reference sequence). The CDR3 consists of 14 residues. The CDR3, as DNA: TGTGCCAGTAGGAGGGGGCCGGTGAACACTGAAGCTTTCTTT. Encoded protein: CASRRGPVNTEAFF.